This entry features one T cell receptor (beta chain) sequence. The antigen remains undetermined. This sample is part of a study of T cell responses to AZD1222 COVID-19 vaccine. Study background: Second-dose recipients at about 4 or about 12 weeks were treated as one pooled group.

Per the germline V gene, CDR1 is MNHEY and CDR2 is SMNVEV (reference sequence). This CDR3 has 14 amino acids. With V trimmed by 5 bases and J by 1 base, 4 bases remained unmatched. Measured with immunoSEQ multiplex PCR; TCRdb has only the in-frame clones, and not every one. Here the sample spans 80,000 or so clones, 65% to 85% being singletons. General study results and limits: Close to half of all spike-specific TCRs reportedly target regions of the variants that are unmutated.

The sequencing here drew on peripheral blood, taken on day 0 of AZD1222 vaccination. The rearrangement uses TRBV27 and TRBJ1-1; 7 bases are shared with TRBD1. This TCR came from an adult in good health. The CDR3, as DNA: TGTGCCAGCAGTATGGGACAGACGAACACTGAAGCTTTCTTT. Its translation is CASSMGQTNTEAFF.